This T cell receptor beta chain was sequenced in a study of cytomegalovirus exposure and HLA in healthy donors. Study in general: Around 85 million unique TCR sequences came from HLA-typed donors in an early release.

To note about this clone: The antigen is not known.

PCR employed 60 Vbeta and 13 Jbeta primers. Clones were sequenced by immunoSEQ multiplex PCR, and TCRdb holds only the in-frame ones, with some missing. The table lists about 89,000 clones, around 84% of them singletons. Study results and caveats: A reported reduction in N-insertions relative to the roughly 700-donor mean was seen in an Asian-associated ancestry cluster in a later analysis. Rarity marked most TCR sequences, yet some public TCRs occurred in many donors.

Participants comprised healthy donors of bone marrow. Trimming removed 4 bases from V and 1 base from J, with 11 bases in between. The CDR3 runs 14 residues. Germline V gene data show CDR1 as SGHRS and CDR2 as YFSETQ. This TCR was sampled from a man aged 35 to 55 in good health and CMV-seropositive. This chain joins TRBV5-1 and TRBJ1-1, with D perhaps TRBD1 (5 bases). The material sequenced was PBMCs. CDR3 region: CASSAGVKNTEAFF. The CDR3 DNA reads as TGCGCCAGCAGCGCGGGGGTAAAGAACACTGAAGCTTTCTTT.